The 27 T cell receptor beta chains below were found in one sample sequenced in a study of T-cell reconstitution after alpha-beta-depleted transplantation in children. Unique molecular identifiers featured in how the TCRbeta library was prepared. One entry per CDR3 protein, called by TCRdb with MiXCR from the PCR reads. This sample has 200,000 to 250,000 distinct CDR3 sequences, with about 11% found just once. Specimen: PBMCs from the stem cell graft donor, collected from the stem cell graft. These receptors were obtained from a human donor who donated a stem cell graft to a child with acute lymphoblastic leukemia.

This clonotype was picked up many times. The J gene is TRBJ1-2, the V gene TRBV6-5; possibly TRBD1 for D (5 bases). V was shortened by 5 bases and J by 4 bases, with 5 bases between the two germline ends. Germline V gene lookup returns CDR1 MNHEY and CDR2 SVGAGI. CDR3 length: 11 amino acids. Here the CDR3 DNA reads TGTGCCAGCAGTGGGACCTATGGCTACACCTTC. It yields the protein CASSGTYGYTF.

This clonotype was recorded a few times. CDR3 in DNA: TGTGCCACCAGTTTGGGGGCGCAGAGCTATGGCTACACCTTC. Translation gives CATSLGAQSYGYTF. The chain combines TRBV15 with TRBJ1-2; a weak D match, TRBD1 (6 bases). The CDR3 is 14 residues long. With 6 bases removed from V and 4 bases from J, the gap between germline ends came to 15 bases. Per the germline V gene, CDR1 is LNHNV and CDR2 is YYDKDF (reference sequence).

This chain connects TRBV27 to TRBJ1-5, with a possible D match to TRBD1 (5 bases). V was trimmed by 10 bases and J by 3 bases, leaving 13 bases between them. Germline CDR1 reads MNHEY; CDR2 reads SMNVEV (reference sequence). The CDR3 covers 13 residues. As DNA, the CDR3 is TGTGCCACCAAGAGGGGTAACAATCAGCCCCAGCATTTT. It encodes CATKRGNNQPQHF.

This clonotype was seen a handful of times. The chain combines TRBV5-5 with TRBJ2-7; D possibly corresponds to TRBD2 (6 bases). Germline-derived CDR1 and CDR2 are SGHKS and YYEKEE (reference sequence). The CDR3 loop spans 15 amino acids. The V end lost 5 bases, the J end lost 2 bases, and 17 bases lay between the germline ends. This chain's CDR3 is CASSKKGLMPYEQYF. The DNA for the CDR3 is TGTGCCAGCAGTAAGAAGGGACTGATGCCCTACGAGCAGTACTTC.

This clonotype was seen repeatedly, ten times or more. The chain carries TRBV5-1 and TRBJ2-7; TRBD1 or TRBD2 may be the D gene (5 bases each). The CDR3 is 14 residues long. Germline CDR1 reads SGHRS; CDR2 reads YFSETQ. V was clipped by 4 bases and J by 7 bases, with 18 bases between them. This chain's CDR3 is CASSPRTLPGEQYF. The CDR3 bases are TGCGCCAGCAGCCCACGGACACTTCCGGGGGAGCAGTACTTC.

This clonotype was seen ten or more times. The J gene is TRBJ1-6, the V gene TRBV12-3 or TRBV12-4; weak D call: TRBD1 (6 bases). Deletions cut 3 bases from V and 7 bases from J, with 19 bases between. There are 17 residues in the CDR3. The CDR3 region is CASSFSGATGGNSPLHF. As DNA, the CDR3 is TGTGCCAGCAGTTTTTCGGGGGCTACGGGCGGGAATTCACCCCTCCACTTT.

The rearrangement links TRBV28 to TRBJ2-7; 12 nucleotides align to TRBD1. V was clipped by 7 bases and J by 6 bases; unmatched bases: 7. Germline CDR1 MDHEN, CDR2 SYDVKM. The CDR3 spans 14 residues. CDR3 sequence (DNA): TGTGCCAGCATCCCGGGACAGGGGGCTGGCGAGCAGTACTTC. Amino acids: CASIPGQGAGEQYF.

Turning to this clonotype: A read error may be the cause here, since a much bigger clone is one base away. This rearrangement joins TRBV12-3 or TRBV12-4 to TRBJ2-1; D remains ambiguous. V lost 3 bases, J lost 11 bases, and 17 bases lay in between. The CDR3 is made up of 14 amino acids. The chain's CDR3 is CASSFDSIPAQQFF. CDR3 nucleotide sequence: TGTGCCAGCAGTTTTGACTCGATACCGGCCCAGCAGTTCTTC.

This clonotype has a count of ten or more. CDR3 DNA sequence: TGTGCCAGCAGCTCCGCCGGGGTGCGGGGGGCCTACAATGAGCAGTTCTTC. Its translation: CASSSAGVRGAYNEQFF. This sequence joins TRBV7-2 and TRBJ2-1, with 8 bases lining up with TRBD2. The CDR3 sequence is 17 residues long. J was trimmed by 2 bases and V by 4 bases; bases with no gene match: 10. CDR1 and CDR2 (germline): SGHTA, FQGNSA.

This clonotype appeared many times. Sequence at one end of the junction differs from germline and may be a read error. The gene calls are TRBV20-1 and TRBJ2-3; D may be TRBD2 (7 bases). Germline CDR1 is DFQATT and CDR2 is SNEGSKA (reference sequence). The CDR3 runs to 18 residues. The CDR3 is CSAGDNRGGTRSTDTQYF. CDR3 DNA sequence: TGCAGTGCTGGAGACAATAGGGGGGGGACAAGAAGCACAGATACGCAGTATTTT.

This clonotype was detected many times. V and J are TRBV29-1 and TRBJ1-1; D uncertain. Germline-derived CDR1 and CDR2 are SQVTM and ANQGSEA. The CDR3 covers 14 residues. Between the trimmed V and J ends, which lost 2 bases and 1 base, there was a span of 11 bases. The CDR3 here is CSVEWPPRNTEAFF. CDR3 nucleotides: TGCAGCGTTGAATGGCCACCACGGAACACTGAAGCTTTCTTT.

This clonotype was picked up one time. CDR3 DNA: TGCAGTGCTAGAGATCAGGGAAGTAGCGGGGGGAACAATGAGCAGTTCTTC. This codes for CSARDQGSSGGNNEQFF. The V call is TRBV20-1, the J call TRBJ2-1, with 10 bases lining up with TRBD2. CDR1 and CDR2 from the germline V gene are DFQATT and SNEGSKA (reference sequence). The CDR3 length is 17 residues. The V and J ends lost 0 bases and 5 bases, in that order; junction bases with no gene match: 10.

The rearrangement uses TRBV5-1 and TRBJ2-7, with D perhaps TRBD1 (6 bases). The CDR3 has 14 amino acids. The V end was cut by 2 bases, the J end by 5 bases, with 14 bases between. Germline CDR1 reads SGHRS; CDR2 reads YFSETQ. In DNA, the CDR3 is TGCGCCAGCAGCTTAACAGGGAACGAGAACGAGCAGTACTTC. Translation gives CASSLTGNENEQYF.

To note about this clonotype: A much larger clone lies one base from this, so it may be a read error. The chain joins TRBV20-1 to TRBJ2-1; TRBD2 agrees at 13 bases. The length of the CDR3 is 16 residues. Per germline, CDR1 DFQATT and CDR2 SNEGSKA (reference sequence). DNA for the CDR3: TGCTGTGTCGGGACTAGCGGGATGGAGCACTACAATGAGCAGTTCTTC. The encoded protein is CCVGTSGMEHYNEQFF.

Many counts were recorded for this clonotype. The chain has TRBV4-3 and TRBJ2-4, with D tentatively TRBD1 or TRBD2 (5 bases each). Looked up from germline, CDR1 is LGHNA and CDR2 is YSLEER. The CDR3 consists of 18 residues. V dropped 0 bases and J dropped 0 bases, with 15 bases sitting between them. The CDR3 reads CASSQDYDRDLAKNIQYF. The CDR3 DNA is TGCGCCAGCAGCCAAGATTATGATAGGGACCTAGCCAAAAACATTCAGTACTTC.

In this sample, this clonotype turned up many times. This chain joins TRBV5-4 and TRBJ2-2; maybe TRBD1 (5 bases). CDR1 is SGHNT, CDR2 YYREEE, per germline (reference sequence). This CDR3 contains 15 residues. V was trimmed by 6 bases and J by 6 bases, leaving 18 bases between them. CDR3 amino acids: CASTQTQGLPGELFF. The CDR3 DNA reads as TGTGCCAGCACCCAAACTCAGGGATTACCCGGGGAGCTGTTTTTT.

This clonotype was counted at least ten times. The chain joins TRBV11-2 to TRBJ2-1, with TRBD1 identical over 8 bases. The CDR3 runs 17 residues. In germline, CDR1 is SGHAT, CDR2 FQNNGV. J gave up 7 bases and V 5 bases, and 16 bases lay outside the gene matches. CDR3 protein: CASSTGVGGRGRNEQFF. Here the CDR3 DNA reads TGTGCCAGCAGCACTGGGGTCGGCGGCAGGGGGCGGAATGAGCAGTTCTTC.

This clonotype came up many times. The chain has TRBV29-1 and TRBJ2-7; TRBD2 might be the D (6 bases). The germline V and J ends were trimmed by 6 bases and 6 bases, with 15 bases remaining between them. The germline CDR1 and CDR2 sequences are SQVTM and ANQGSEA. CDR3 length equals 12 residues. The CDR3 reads CSVNNRDSEQYF. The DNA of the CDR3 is TGCAGCGTGAACAACCGGGACTCCGAGCAGTACTTC.

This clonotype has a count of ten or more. Here the CDR3 reads CAISDTQYNEQFF. The CDR3 coding sequence is TGTGCCATCAGTGATACACAGTACAATGAGCAGTTCTTC. The chain combines TRBV10-3 with TRBJ2-1; D is undetermined. With 3 bases removed from V and 4 bases from J, the gap between germline ends came to 7 bases. This CDR3 spans 13 amino acids. The germline CDR1 and CDR2 sequences are ENHRY and SYGVKD.

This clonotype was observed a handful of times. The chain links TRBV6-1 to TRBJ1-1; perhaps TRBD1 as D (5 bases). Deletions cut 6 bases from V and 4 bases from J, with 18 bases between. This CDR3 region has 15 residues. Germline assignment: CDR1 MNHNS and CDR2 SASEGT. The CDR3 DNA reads TGTGCCAGCAGAAGGGCACAGGAGGTAGTCACTGAAGCTTTCTTT. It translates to CASRRAQEVVTEAFF.

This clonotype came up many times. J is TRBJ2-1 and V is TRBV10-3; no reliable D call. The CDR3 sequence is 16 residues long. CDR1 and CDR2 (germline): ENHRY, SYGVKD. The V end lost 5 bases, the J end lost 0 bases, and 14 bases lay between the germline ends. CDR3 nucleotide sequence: TGTGCCATCAGTTACGTCCACCCAAGCTCCTACAATGAGCAGTTCTTC. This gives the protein CAISYVHPSSYNEQFF.

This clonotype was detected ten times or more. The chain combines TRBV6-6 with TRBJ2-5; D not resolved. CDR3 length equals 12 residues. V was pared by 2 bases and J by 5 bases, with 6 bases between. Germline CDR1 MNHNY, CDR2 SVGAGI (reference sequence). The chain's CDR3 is CASSYESETQYF. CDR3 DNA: TGTGCCAGCAGTTACGAGTCGGAGACCCAGTACTTC.

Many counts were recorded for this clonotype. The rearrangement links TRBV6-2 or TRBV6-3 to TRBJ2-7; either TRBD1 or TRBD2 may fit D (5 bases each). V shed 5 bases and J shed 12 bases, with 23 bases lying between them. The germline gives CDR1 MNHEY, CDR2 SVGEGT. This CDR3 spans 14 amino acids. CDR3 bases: TGTGCCAGCAGTGGGGACGGGGCCACAAGGAACCGGTACTTC. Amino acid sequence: CASSGDGATRNRYF.

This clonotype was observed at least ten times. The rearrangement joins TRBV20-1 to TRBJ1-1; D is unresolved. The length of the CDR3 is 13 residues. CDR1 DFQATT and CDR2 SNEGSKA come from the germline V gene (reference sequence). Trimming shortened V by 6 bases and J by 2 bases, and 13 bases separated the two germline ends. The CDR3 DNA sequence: TGCAGTGCGTCCACGGGTCTAAACACTGAAGCTTTCTTT. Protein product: CSASTGLNTEAFF.

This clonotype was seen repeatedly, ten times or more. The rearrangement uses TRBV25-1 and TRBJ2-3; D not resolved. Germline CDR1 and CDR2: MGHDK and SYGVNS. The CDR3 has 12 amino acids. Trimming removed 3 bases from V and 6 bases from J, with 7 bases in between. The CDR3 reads CASSETADTQYF. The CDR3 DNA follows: TGTGCCAGCAGTGAGACCGCCGATACGCAGTATTTT.

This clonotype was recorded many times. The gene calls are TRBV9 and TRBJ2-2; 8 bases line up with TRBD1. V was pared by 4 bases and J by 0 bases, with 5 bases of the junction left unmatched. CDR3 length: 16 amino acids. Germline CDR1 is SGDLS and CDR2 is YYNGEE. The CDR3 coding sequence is TGTGCCAGCAGCTCACGGACAGGGACGAACACCGGGGAGCTGTTTTTT. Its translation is CASSSRTGTNTGELFF.

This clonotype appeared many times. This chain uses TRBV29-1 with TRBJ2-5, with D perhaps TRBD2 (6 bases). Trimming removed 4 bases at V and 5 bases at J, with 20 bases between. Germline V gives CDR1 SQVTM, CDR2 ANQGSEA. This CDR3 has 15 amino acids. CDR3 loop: CSVAIRASVFETQYF. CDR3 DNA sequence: TGCAGCGTTGCCATCAGGGCTAGCGTGTTTGAGACCCAGTACTTC. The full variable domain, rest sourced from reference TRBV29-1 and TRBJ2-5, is SAVISQKPSRDICQRGTSLTIQCQVDSQVTMMFWYRQQPGQSLTLIATANQGSEATYESGFVIDKFPISRPNLTFSTLTVSNMSPEDSSIYLCSVAIRASVFETQYFGPGTRLLVL.